A single T cell receptor beta chain is shown here with its context. Its antigen is currently unknown. The ends lost 1 base at V and 4 bases at J; junction bases unmatched: 8. CDR3 length: 16 residues. Germline CDR1 and CDR2: SEHNR and FQNEAQ (reference sequence). This sample was included in a study of cytomegalovirus exposure and HLA in healthy donors. Study-level points and caveats: Later genetic work tied a missense DCLRE1C variant to beta-chain V and J trimming.

Primers for the PCR totalled 60 Vbeta and 13 Jbeta. Method: immunoSEQ multiplex PCR; TCRdb's copy keeps in-frame clones and lacks some. The sample consists of more than 150,000 clones, about 80% of them appearing once. The sample comprised PBMCs. This sequence originates from a woman aged 18-30 years in good health and CMV-seropositive. This chain uses TRBV7-9 with TRBJ1-1; TRBD1 matches at 8 bases. This CDR3 is CASSLDSQGARTEAFF. CDR3 bases: TGTGCCAGCAGCTTAGATTCCCAGGGGGCGCGCACTGAAGCTTTCTTT.